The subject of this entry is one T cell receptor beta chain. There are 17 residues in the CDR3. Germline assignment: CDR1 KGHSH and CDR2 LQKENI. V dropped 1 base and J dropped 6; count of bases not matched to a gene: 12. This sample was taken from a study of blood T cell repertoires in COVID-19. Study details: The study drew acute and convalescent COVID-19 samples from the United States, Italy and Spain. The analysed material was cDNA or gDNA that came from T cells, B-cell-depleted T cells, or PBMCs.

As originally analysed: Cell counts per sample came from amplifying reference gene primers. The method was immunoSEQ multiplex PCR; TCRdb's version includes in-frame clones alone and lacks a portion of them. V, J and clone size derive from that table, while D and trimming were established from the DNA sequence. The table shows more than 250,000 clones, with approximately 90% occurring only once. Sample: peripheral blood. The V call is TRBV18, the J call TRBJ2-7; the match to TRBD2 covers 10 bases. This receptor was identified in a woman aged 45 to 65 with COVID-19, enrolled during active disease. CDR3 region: CASSPRASGSLMGEQYF. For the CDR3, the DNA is TGTGCCAGCTCACCACGGGCTAGCGGGAGTCTTATGGGCGAGCAGTACTTC.